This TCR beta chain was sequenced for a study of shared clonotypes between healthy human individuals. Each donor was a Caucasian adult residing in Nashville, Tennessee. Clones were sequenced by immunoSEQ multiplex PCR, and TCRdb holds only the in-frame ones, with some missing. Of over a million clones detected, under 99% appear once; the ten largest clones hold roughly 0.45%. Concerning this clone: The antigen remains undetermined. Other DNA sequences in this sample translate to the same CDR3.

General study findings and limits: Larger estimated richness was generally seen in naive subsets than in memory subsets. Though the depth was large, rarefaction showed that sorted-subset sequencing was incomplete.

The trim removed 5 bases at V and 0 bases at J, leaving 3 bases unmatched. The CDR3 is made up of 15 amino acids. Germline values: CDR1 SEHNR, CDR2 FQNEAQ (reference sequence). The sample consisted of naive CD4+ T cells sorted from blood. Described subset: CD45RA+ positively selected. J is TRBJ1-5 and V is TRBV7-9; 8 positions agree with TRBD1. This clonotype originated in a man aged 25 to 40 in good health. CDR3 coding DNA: TGTGCCAGCAGCCTCGGACAGGGTAGCAATCAGCCCCAGCATTTT. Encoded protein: CASSLGQGSNQPQHF.